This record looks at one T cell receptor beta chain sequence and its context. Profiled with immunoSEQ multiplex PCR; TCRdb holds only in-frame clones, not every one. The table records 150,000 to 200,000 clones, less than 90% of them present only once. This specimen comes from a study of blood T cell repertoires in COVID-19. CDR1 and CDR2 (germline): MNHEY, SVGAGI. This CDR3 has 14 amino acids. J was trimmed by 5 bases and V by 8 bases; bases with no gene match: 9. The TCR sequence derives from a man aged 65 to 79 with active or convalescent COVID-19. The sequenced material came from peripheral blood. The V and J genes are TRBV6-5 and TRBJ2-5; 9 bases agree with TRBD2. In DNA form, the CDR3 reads TGTGCCAGCGTTGCGGCGGGGGGGTCGGAGACCCAGTACTTC. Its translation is CASVAAGGSETQYF.